Shown below are 28 T cell receptor beta chains from a single sample sequenced in a study of cytomegalovirus exposure and HLA in healthy donors. The PCR employed 60 Vbeta primers together with 13 Jbeta primers. Data came from immunoSEQ multiplex PCR; TCRdb stores just in-frame clones and leaves some out. The table records about 270,000 clones, about 66% of them present only once. Source material: PBMCs. The origin of the receptors is a female donor in good health and CMV-seronegative.

A few counts support this clone. The chain combines TRBV5-1 with TRBJ2-7, with D possibly matching TRBD1 (5 bases). The CDR3 spans 16 residues. Germline CDR1 reads SGHRS; CDR2 reads YFSETQ. The V end was cut by 4 bases, the J end by 2 bases, with 19 bases between. Here the CDR3 reads CASSPAMTARAYEQYF. CDR3 nucleotides: TGCGCCAGCAGCCCTGCCATGACAGCGAGAGCCTACGAGCAGTACTTC.

The V call is TRBV19, the J call TRBJ2-1; the D gene is possibly TRBD2 (6 bases). This CDR3 is built from 15 residues. Germline V CDR1 and CDR2: LNHDA, SQIVND (reference sequence). Trimming removed 9 bases from V and 0 bases from J, with 15 bases in between. The CDR3 coding sequence is TGTGCCAGCTCCGGGACTTTAAGCTCCTACAATGAGCAGTTCTTC. Translating it yields CASSGTLSSYNEQFF.

This sequence joins TRBV6-1 and TRBJ2-1; possible D gene TRBD2, 6 bases. The germline V and J ends were trimmed by 5 bases and 3 bases, with 8 bases remaining between them. CDR1 is MNHNS and CDR2 is SASEGT in the germline V gene. The CDR3 is 13 residues long. CDR3 loop: CASSLAIYNEQFF. CDR3 bases: TGTGCCAGCAGTCTAGCGATCTACAATGAGCAGTTCTTC.

Note on this clone: Compared with germline, one end of the junction differs, possibly owing to a read error. The chain combines TRBV7-9 with TRBJ1-4; D call uncertain. CDR3 size: 14 residues. Germline-derived CDR1 and CDR2 are SEHNR and FQNEAQ (reference sequence). CDR3 sequence reads: CSSSLGERGEKLFF. CDR3 nucleotides: TGTTCCAGCAGCTTAGGTGAACGGGGTGAAAAACTGTTTTTT. The variable domain in full, with the rest retrieved from reference TRBV7-9 and TRBJ1-4, is DTGVSQNPRHKITKRGQNVTFRCDPISEHNRLYWYRQTLGQGPEFLTYFQNEAQLEKSRLLSDRFSAERPKGSFSTLEIQRTEQGDSAMYLCSSSLGERGEKLFFGSGTQLSVL.

The CDR3 DNA reads TGCGCCAGCAGCTTGACCGGGACAAACCTGGAAAAACTGTTTTTT. It codes for CASSLTGTNLEKLFF. V and J are TRBV5-1 and TRBJ1-4; weak D call: TRBD1 (6 bases). The CDR3 is 15 residues long. Germline CDR1 and CDR2: SGHRS and YFSETQ. V gave up 1 base and J gave up 8 bases, with 15 bases separating them.

The chain uses TRBV19 and TRBJ2-3; a possible D gene is TRBD2 (6 bases). CDR3 size: 14 residues. Per the germline V gene, CDR1 is LNHDA and CDR2 is SQIVND (reference sequence). Trimming pared 3 bases from V and 2 bases from J, leaving 9 bases between. The chain's CDR3 is CASSMGDFTDTQYF. In DNA, the CDR3 is TGTGCCAGTAGTATGGGGGACTTCACAGATACGCAGTATTTT.

This clone was counted between two and nine times. This chain links TRBV19 with TRBJ2-2; TRBD2 matches 8 bases. The CDR3 sequence is 16 residues long. J gave up 5 bases and V 5 bases, and 10 bases lay outside the gene matches. Germline loops: CDR1 LNHDA, CDR2 SQIVND (reference sequence). CDR3 amino acids: CASSPVGLVKTGELFF. DNA of the CDR3: TGTGCCAGTAGTCCCGTGGGACTAGTGAAGACCGGGGAGCTGTTTTTT.

The chain uses TRBV30 and TRBJ1-2; 11 bases align to TRBD1. The germline gives CDR1 GTSNPN, CDR2 SVGIG (reference sequence). V was clipped by 1 base and J by 4 bases; unmatched bases: 8. The CDR3 has 16 amino acids. CDR3 sequence (DNA): TGTGCCTGGAGTGACGAGGACAGGGGGCGTTTCTATGGCTACACCTTC. Translated: CAWSDEDRGRFYGYTF.

The CDR3 region has the DNA TGTGCCAGCAGTCTACGGACAGGAACAAATGAAAAACTGTTTTTT. This translates into CASSLRTGTNEKLFF. The rearrangement joins TRBV27 to TRBJ1-4; the match to TRBD1 covers 7 bases. In germline, CDR1 is MNHEY, CDR2 SMNVEV (reference sequence). The CDR3 has 15 residues. J gave up 5 bases and V 5 bases, and 8 bases lay outside the gene matches.

The rearrangement uses TRBV11-2 and TRBJ2-2; TRBD2 agrees at 14 bases. V shed 4 bases, J shed 4 bases, and the junction held 5 bases outside the gene matches. The CDR3 has 17 amino acids. Germline V lookup: CDR1 SGHAT, CDR2 FQNNGV. The CDR3 loop reads CASSSGTSGSPTGELFF. Here the CDR3 DNA reads TGTGCCAGCAGCTCGGGGACTAGCGGGAGTCCCACCGGGGAGCTGTTTTTT. The full variable domain, with the rest looked up from reference TRBV11-2 and TRBJ2-2, is EAGVAQSPRYKIIEKRQSVAFWCNPISGHATLYWYQQILGQGPKLLIQFQNNGVVDDSQLPKDRFSAERLKGVDSTLKIQPAKLEDSAVYLCASSSGTSGSPTGELFFGEGSRLTVL.

This clone was detected only a few times. This rearrangement joins TRBV4-1 to TRBJ1-5; D remains unclear. CDR1 and CDR2 (germline): MGHRA, YSYEKL. V was cut by 0 bases and J by 9 bases, with 12 bases left in between. The CDR3 loop spans 14 amino acids. CDR3 loop: CASSQDPVERPQHF. The DNA of the CDR3 is TGCGCCAGCAGCCAAGACCCGGTGGAGAGGCCCCAGCATTTT.

The chain has TRBV19 and TRBJ1-5, with 7 bases identical to TRBD1. Losses at the gene ends were 4 bases for V and 5 bases for J; bases not matched to a gene: 5. The CDR3 covers 14 residues. Germline V gene data show CDR1 as LNHDA and CDR2 as SQIVND (reference sequence). CDR3 sequence: CASSTQGSYQPQHF. The DNA for the CDR3 is TGTGCCAGTAGTACACAGGGGTCCTATCAGCCCCAGCATTTT.

The chain combines TRBV4-1 with TRBJ2-7; TRBD2 agrees at 10 bases. The CDR3 has 17 amino acids. The germline CDR1 and CDR2 sequences are MGHRA and YSYEKL. Trimming at V came to 4 bases and at J to 3 bases, leaving 12 bases not matched to a gene. This chain's CDR3 is CASSPSGPLAGGYEQYF. The CDR3 region has the DNA TGCGCCAGCAGCCCCTCTGGGCCTTTAGCGGGAGGCTACGAGCAGTACTTC.

The rearrangement joins TRBV7-2 to TRBJ2-1, with 7 bases aligning to TRBD2. The J segment lost 6 bases and the V segment lost 1 base, leaving 9 bases of the junction unmatched. The germline gives CDR1 SGHTA, CDR2 FQGNSA. The CDR3 length is 16 residues. CDR3 nucleotide sequence: TGTGCCAGCAGCTTAGGATCATCTAGCGGACTCAATGAGCAGTTCTTC. This gives the protein CASSLGSSSGLNEQFF.

This CDR3 is CASGTSPYNEQFF. The CDR3 nucleotides are TGCGCCAGCGGCACTAGCCCCTACAATGAGCAGTTCTTC. V gene TRBV5-1 combines with J gene TRBJ2-1, with D maybe TRBD2 (6 bases). The CDR3 has 13 residues. V was pared by 7 bases and J by 2 bases, with 10 bases between. Germline V gene sequence: CDR1 SGHRS, CDR2 YFSETQ. Filled out from reference TRBV5-1 and TRBJ2-1, the complete variable domain reads KAGVTQTPRYLIKTRGQQVTLSCSPISGHRSVSWYQQTPGQGLQFLFEYFSETQRNKGNFPGRFSGRQFSNSRSEMNVSTLELGDSALYLCASGTSPYNEQFFGPGTRLTVL.

The rearrangement uses TRBV18 and TRBJ2-6; D is ambiguous. From germline, CDR1 is KGHSH and CDR2 LQKENI. The CDR3 is made up of 13 amino acids. V shed 2 bases and J shed 14 bases, with 13 bases lying between them. As DNA, the CDR3 is TGTGCCAGCTCACCAGTGGCAGGCCGGATCCTGACTTTC. Translated: CASSPVAGRILTF. Full variable domain (missing parts from reference TRBV18 and TRBJ2-6): NAGVMQNPRHLVRRRGQEARLRCSPMKGHSHVYWYRQLPEEGLKFMVYLQKENIIDESGMPKERFSAEFPKEGPSILRIQQVVRGDSAAYFCASSPVAGRILTFGAGSRLTVL.

The chain has TRBV6-1 and TRBJ2-3; 8 bases agree with TRBD1. V shed 2 bases and J 3 bases; nucleotides not matched to a gene: 4. CDR1 and CDR2 (germline): MNHNS, SASEGT. This CDR3 spans 15 amino acids. The CDR3 nucleotides are TGTGCCAGCAGTGAAATGGGACAGGTTACAGATACGCAGTATTTT. It is translated as CASSEMGQVTDTQYF.

The chain carries TRBV5-1 and TRBJ1-3; 8 bases map to TRBD1. Germline V lookup: CDR1 SGHRS, CDR2 YFSETQ. The CDR3 is 17 residues long. With V trimmed by 3 bases and J by 0 bases, 8 bases remained unmatched. The CDR3 loop is CASSWTGTGSSGNTIYF. The DNA of the CDR3 is TGCGCCAGCAGCTGGACCGGGACAGGCTCCTCTGGAAACACCATATATTTT.

J is TRBJ2-5 and V is TRBV5-8; 14 bases agree with TRBD2. Gene TRBJ2-7 matches the end of the DNA better, so the J call may be wrong. The CDR3 runs to 17 residues. Germline V gene sequence: CDR1 SGHTS, CDR2 YDEGEE. This CDR3 is CASSSSRGTSGSGEQYF. The CDR3 DNA is TGTGCCAGCAGCTCCTCGCGCGGGACTAGCGGGAGCGGCGAGCAGTACTTC.

The chain couples TRBV6-5 to TRBJ1-3; unclear D gene. Germline CDR1 MNHEY, CDR2 SVGAGI. Trimming removed 7 bases from V and 4 bases from J, with 14 bases in between. The CDR3 extends over 14 amino acids. CDR3 amino acids: CASTPVGAGNTIYF. Here the CDR3 DNA reads TGTGCCAGCACACCCGTCGGTGCCGGAAACACCATATATTTT.

This clone was seen only a few times. V gene TRBV4-1 combines with J gene TRBJ1-2; 10 nucleotides agree with TRBD1. CDR3 length: 13 amino acids. Germline V gene data show CDR1 as MGHRA and CDR2 as YSYEKL. Germline trimming cut 3 bases from V and 8 bases from J; bases unmatched to any gene: 3. The CDR3 coding sequence is TGCGCCAGCAGCCAGACAGGGGGCCTGGGCTACACCTTC. Amino acids: CASSQTGGLGYTF.

This clone has more than one count but fewer than ten. V gene TRBV5-1 combines with J gene TRBJ2-5; TRBD2 matches 10 bases. The last part of the DNA fits TRBJ2-7 better; the J call may be wrong. The CDR3 has 14 residues. Germline V gene sequence: CDR1 SGHRS, CDR2 YFSETQ. Here the CDR3 reads CASSWTSGPYEQYF. CDR3 in DNA: TGCGCCAGCAGCTGGACTAGCGGTCCCTACGAGCAGTACTTC.

V usage is TRBV6-1 and J usage is TRBJ2-1; TRBD2 matches 9 bases. Germline CDR1 is MNHNS and CDR2 is SASEGT. With V trimmed by 6 bases and J by 16 bases, 7 bases remained unmatched. CDR3 size: 11 residues. The CDR3: CASSQGLARFF. The CDR3, as DNA: TGTGCCAGCAGCCAAGGACTAGCGAGATTCTTC.

The V gene is TRBV7-9, the J gene TRBJ2-5, with 12 bases fitting TRBD2. With 4 bases clipped from V and 5 bases from J, the junction kept 11 bases outside the gene matches. The CDR3 is 17 amino acids. CDR1 is SEHNR and CDR2 is FQNEAQ in the germline V gene (reference sequence). The CDR3 loop is CASSYGLAGTRGETQYF. The CDR3 nucleotides read TGTGCCAGCAGCTACGGACTAGCGGGGACAAGAGGGGAGACCCAGTACTTC.

J is TRBJ1-5 and V is TRBV18, with D hard to call. The CDR3 covers 14 residues. Germline V CDR1 and CDR2: KGHSH, LQKENI. Deletions cut 2 bases from V and 2 bases from J, with 7 bases between. The CDR3 DNA follows: TGTGCCAGCTCACCAATTGAGGGCAATCAGCCCCAGCATTTT. It encodes CASSPIEGNQPQHF.

V usage is TRBV5-6 and J usage is TRBJ1-5; 10 bases are a match to TRBD1. Trimming cost V 0 bases and J 0 bases; bases outside gene matches: 9. The CDR3 has 19 residues. Germline lookup yields CDR1 SGHDT and CDR2 YYEEEE. CDR3 in amino acids: CASSLGPGQGLYSNQPQHF. CDR3 bases: TGTGCCAGCAGCTTGGGGCCGGGACAGGGGCTCTATAGCAATCAGCCCCAGCATTTT.

In its sample, this clone was seen once. The chain uses TRBV25-1 and TRBJ2-2; 11 bases match TRBD1. The CDR3 sequence is 15 residues long. Per germline, CDR1 MGHDK and CDR2 SYGVNS. The V and J ends lost 6 bases and 6 bases, in that order; junction bases with no gene match: 6. The CDR3 coding sequence is TGTGCCAGCAGCCTAGGGACAGGGGGGCCCGGGGAGCTGTTTTTT. It is translated as CASSLGTGGPGELFF.

The V and J genes are TRBV6-4 and TRBJ2-1, with TRBD2 identical over 7 bases. Germline assignment: CDR1 MRHNA and CDR2 SNTAGT. V shed 7 bases, J shed 2 bases, and the junction held 11 bases outside the gene matches. The CDR3 loop spans 16 amino acids. This chain's CDR3 is CASTPGEGEPYNEQFF. The DNA for the CDR3 is TGTGCCAGCACCCCCGGGGAGGGAGAACCCTACAATGAGCAGTTCTTC.